A single sample gave rise to the 7 T cell receptor beta chains below, sequenced in a study of blood T cell repertoires in COVID-19. The data were produced by immunoSEQ multiplex PCR, yet TCRdb's version contains in-frame clones alone and is incomplete. Seen here are tens of thousands of clones, approximately 79% observed once, and the top ten hold about 17%. The sample taken for sequencing was peripheral blood. These receptors all stem from a man between 70 and 80 years old with active or convalescent COVID-19.

The chain employs TRBV2 and TRBJ2-2; D is unresolved. The CDR3 is 13 residues long. Germline-derived CDR1 and CDR2 are SNHLY and FYNNEI. Trimming shortened V by 4 bases and J by 7 bases, and 10 bases separated the two germline ends. As DNA, the CDR3 is TGTGCCAGCAGTGGCACTCGAGACGGGGAGCTGTTTTTT. Its translation: CASSGTRDGELFF.

On this clone: At one end the junction does not follow the germline gene, possibly because of a read error. The chain carries TRBV7-8 and TRBJ1-1, with D possibly matching TRBD1 (5 bases). The CDR3 runs to 12 residues. In germline, CDR1 is SGHVS, CDR2 FQNEAQ. As DNA, the CDR3 is TGTGCCAGCAGCTTAGATACAGGCAGTATTCTCTTT. This translates into CASSLDTGSILF.

The chain has TRBV30 and TRBJ1-1; no definite D call. Germline V lookup: CDR1 GTSNPN, CDR2 SVGIG (reference sequence). Trimming stripped 5 bases from V and 7 bases from J, with 14 bases between. The CDR3 is 12 residues long. The CDR3 loop reads CAWSRHRYEAFF. DNA of the CDR3: TGTGCCTGGTCAAGACACAGATATGAAGCTTTCTTT.

The chain employs TRBV28 and TRBJ1-4, with 11 bases that match TRBD1. Germline lookup yields CDR1 MDHEN and CDR2 SYDVKM. CDR3 length equals 15 residues. V gave up 5 bases and J gave up 6 bases; unmatched junction bases: 5. DNA of the CDR3: TGTGCCAGCAGTGTTCCGGGACAGGGGGATGAAAAACTGTTTTTT. The encoded protein is CASSVPGQGDEKLFF.

V is TRBV10-3 and J is TRBJ1-4; 8 nucleotides agree with TRBD1. Germline assignment: CDR1 ENHRY and CDR2 SYGVKD. The CDR3 totals 14 residues. V shed 3 bases, J shed 7 bases, and the junction held 4 bases outside the gene matches. The CDR3 is CAISEAGGGEKLFF. DNA for the CDR3: TGTGCCATCAGTGAAGCAGGGGGCGGTGAAAAACTGTTTTTT.

This clone was seen only a few times. The rearrangement links TRBV6-6 to TRBJ2-1; TRBD1 agrees at 7 bases. CDR3 size: 14 residues. V shed 7 bases, J shed 6 bases, and the junction held 9 bases outside the gene matches. CDR1 and CDR2 (germline): MNHNY, SVGAGI (reference sequence). CDR3 sequence: CASTKGAGGNEQFF. CDR3 bases: TGTGCCAGCACCAAGGGGGCAGGGGGCAATGAGCAGTTCTTC.

With respect to this clone: One junction end disagrees with the germline gene, perhaps due to a read error. This chain joins TRBV7-7 and TRBJ2-2; TRBD1 matches at 8 bases. CDR1 and CDR2 from the germline V gene are SSHAT and FNYEAQ (reference sequence). CDR3 size: 14 residues. CDR3 DNA: TGTGCTAGCAGCCGGACAGGGTCATCCGGGGAGCTGTTTTTT. Translated, it gives CASSRTGSSGELFF. Based on the CDR3 plus reference TRBV7-7 and TRBJ2-2, the full variable domain is GAGVSQSPRYKVTKRGQDVTLRCDPISSHATLYWYQQALGQGPEFLTYFNYEAQPDKSGLPSDRFSAERPEGSISTLTIQRTEQRDSAMYRCASSRTGSSGELFFGEGSRLTVL.